Reported below is one T cell receptor beta chain. What it binds is not known. The sample comes from a study of shared clonotypes between healthy human individuals. Study results and limitations: In general, naive subsets displayed greater estimated richness than memory subsets did. Naive CD4 clonotypes were shared across several donors at roughly 4.6%.

The CDR3 covers 14 residues. Trimming took 3 bases from V and 6 from J; bases not matched to a gene: 7. Germline-derived CDR1 and CDR2 are MNHEY and SMNVEV (reference sequence). The sorted-subset replicate PCRs were given about 200 ng DNA, which is 27,000 or so T cell genomes. The repertoire was sequenced with immunoSEQ multiplex PCR; TCRdb's copy has only in-frame clones and lacks some. The sample records roughly 2.2 million clones, more than 80% being singletons. The gene calls are TRBV27 and TRBJ2-7; 8 nucleotides agree with TRBD2. This clonotype was sampled from a man between 18 and 35 years old in good health. Some clones in this sample may be carry-over from other donors' samples. Specimen: naive CD4+ T cells from PBMCs. Subset defined: CD45RA+ positively selected. The CDR3 nucleotides are TGTGCCAGCAGTTTTAGGGGACTAGGGGTCGAGCAGTACTTC. Amino acid sequence: CASSFRGLGVEQYF.